This note documents a single T cell receptor beta chain sequence. Its antigen is unknown. CDR1 DFQATT and CDR2 SNEGSKA come from the germline V gene (reference sequence). The CDR3 has 15 amino acids. V was clipped by 0 bases and J by 3 bases; unmatched bases: 7. TCRdb reprocessed the RT-PCR reads with MiXCR, giving one entry per CDR3 protein. This sample has about 500,000 distinct CDR3 sequences; 13% occur once, and the top ten carry about an eighth. This specimen comes from a study of response to subunit inactivated influenza vaccine. General study findings and limits: That few new T cells are recruited by each seasonal influenza vaccination was the authors' suggestion.

The chain links TRBV20-1 to TRBJ2-7; TRBD2 matches 8 bases. The TCR was taken from a man in his fifties or sixties who received an inactivated influenza vaccine. The sequencing here drew on PBMCs from blood, taken roughly 45 days after vaccination. CDR3 residues: CSARETGTRSYEQYF. The CDR3 DNA reads as TGCAGTGCTAGAGAGACCGGGACTAGAAGCTACGAGCAGTACTTC.